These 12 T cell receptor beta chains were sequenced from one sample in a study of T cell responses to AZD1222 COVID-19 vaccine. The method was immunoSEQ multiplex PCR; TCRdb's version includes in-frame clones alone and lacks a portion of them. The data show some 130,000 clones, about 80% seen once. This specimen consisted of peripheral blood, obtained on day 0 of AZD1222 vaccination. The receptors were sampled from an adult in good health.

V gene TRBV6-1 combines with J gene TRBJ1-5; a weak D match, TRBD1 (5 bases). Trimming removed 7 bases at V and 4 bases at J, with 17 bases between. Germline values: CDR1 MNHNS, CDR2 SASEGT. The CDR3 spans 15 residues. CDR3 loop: CASNEHTGSNQPQHF. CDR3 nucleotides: TGTGCCAGCAACGAACACACAGGCTCGAATCAGCCCCAGCATTTT.

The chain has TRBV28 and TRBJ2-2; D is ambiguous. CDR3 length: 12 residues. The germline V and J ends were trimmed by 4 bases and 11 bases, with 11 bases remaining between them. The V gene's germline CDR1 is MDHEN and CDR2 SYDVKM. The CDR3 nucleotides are TGTGCCAGCAGTTCGGAAATACGAGAGCTGTTTTTT. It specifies CASSSEIRELFF.

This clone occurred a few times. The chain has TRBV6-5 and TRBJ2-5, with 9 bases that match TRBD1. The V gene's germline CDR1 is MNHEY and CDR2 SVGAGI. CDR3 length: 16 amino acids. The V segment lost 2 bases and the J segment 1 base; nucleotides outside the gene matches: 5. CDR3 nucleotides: TGTGCCAGCAGTTACGGGACAGGGACCCTCCAAGAGACCCAGTACTTC. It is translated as CASSYGTGTLQETQYF.

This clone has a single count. CDR3 amino acids: CASRPGASGSADTQYF. The CDR3 coding sequence is TGTGCCAGCAGACCGGGGGCTAGCGGGTCGGCAGATACGCAGTATTTT. This sequence joins TRBV5-4 and TRBJ2-3; 8 bases map to TRBD2. The CDR3 runs to 16 residues. Germline values: CDR1 SGHNT, CDR2 YYREEE (reference sequence). J lost 4 bases, V lost 5 bases, and 12 bases had no gene match.

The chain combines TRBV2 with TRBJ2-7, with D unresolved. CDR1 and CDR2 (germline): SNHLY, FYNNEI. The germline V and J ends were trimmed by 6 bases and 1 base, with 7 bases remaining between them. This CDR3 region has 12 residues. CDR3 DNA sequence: TGTGCCAGCAGGAGGCAGTCCTACGAGCAGTACTTC. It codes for CASRRQSYEQYF.

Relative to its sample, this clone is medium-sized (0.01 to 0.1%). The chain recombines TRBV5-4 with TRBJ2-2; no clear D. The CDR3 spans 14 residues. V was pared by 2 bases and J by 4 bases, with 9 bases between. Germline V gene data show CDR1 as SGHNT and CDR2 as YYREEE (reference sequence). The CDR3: CASSFKTITGELFF. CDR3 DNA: TGTGCCAGCAGCTTTAAAACGATCACCGGGGAGCTGTTTTTT.

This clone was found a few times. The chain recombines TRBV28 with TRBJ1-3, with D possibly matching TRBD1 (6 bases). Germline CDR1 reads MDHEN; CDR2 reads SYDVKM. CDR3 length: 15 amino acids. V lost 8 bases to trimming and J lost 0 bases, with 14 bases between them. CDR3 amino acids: CASEQGGGSGNTIYF. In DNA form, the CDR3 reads TGTGCCAGCGAACAGGGAGGTGGCTCTGGAAACACCATATATTTT.

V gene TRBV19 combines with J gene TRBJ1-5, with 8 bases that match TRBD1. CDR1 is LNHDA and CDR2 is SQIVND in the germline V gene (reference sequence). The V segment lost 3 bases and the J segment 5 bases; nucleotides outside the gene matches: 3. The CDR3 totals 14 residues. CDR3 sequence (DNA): TGTGCCAGTAGTATTATGACAGGGGATCAGCCCCAGCATTTT. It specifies CASSIMTGDQPQHF. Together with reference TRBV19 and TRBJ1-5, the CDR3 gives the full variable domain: DGGITQSPKYLFRKEGQNVTLSCEQNLNHDAMYWYRQDPGQGLRLIYYSQIVNDFQKGDIAEGYSVSREKKESFPLTVTSAQKNPTAFYLCASSIMTGDQPQHFGDGTRLSIL.

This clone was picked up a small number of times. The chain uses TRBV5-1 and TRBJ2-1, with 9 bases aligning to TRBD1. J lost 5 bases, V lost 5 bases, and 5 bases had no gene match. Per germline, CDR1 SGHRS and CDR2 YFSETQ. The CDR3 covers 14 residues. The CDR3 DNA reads TGCGCCAGCAGTTTGACAGGGGGTAACAATGAGCAGTTCTTC. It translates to CASSLTGGNNEQFF.

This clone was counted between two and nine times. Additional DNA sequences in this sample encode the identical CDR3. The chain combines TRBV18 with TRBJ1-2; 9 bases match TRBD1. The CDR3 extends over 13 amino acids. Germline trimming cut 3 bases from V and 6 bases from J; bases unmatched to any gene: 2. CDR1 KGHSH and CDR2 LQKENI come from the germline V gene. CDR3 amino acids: CASSPRTGDGYTF. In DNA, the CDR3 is TGTGCCAGCTCACCTCGGACAGGGGATGGCTACACCTTC.

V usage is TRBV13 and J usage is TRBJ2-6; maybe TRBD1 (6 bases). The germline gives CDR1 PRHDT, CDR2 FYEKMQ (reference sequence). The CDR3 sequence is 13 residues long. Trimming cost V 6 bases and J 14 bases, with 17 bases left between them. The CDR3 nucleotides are TGTGCCAGCAGTTTACAGGGCCCGAACCTCCTGACTTTC. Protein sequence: CASSLQGPNLLTF.

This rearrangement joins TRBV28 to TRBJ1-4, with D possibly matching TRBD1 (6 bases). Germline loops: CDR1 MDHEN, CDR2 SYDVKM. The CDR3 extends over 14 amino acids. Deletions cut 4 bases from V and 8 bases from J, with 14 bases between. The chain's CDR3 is CASSSTGLKEKLFF. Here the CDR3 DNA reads TGTGCCAGCAGTTCCACAGGGTTAAAGGAAAAACTGTTTTTT.